The source of this TCR beta chain is a study of regulatory T cells in long-lasting Graves disease. This CDR3 has 16 residues. CDR1 MNHEY and CDR2 SVGEGT come from the germline V gene. Arm-PCR of CDR3 regions and iRepertoire HTBI primers were used to build TCR beta libraries. TCRdb reanalysed the multiplex PCR reads using MiXCR and keeps one entry per CDR3 protein. The sample yields some 430,000 distinct CDR3 sequences, roughly 21% seen once. Time point specified: persistent/refractory GD, antithyroid drugs over 5 years with positive TRAb. The authors made the TCR library using RNA they extracted from PBMCs. Turning to this clonotype: A read error is possible here, since a much larger clone lies one base away.

The chain links TRBV6-2 or TRBV6-3 to TRBJ1-5; the match to TRBD1 covers 10 bases. Sequencing used peripheral blood mononuclear cells (PBMCs), obtained when the disease was refractory, from a patient treated with antithyroid drugs. The TCR sequence derives from a female donor with Graves disease. The CDR3 DNA is TGTGCCAGCAGTGGACAGGGGGTTATAGTCAATCGGCCCCAGCATTTT. Translated: CASSGQGVIVNRPQHF.